The 7 T cell receptor beta chains below come from one sample, sequenced in a study of cytomegalovirus exposure and HLA in healthy donors (dated by TCRdb to 2016 to 2017). The method was the immunoSEQ multiplex PCR assay. The table was pulled from immuneACCESS by TCRdb, which kept in-frame rearrangements only. Such tables lose some clones; where checked, under half of the loss comes from unresolved V genes, and the rest has no known cause. This sample comprises 250,000 to 300,000 clones, 80% to 90% of them detected only once. The ten biggest clones cover about 1% of the sample. Sequenced input: PBMCs. Receptors originate from a woman under 30 in good health and CMV-seronegative.

The rearrangement uses TRBV15 and TRBJ2-7, with 14 nucleotides matching TRBD2. Germline V lookup: CDR1 LNHNV, CDR2 YYDKDF (reference sequence). The CDR3 spans 18 residues. V lost 0 bases, J lost 5 bases, and 9 bases stayed unmatched. In DNA form, the CDR3 reads TGTGCCACCAGCAGAGAGGGGGGACTAGCGGGAGTAAGGGACGAGCAGTACTTC. Translated, it gives CATSREGGLAGVRDEQYF. Full variable domain (rest looked up from reference TRBV15 and TRBJ2-7): DAMVIQNPRYQVTQFGKPVTLSCSQTLNHNVMYWYQQKSSQAPKLLFHYYDKDFNNEADTPDNFQSRRPNTSFCFLDIRSPGLGDTAMYLCATSREGGLAGVRDEQYFGPGTRLTVT.

This rearrangement joins TRBV9 to TRBJ1-3; D is uncertain. Looked up from germline, CDR1 is SGDLS and CDR2 is YYNGEE. This CDR3 is built from 16 residues. The V gene lost 4 bases and the J gene lost 4 bases, with 18 bases spanning the gap. CDR3 sequence reads: CASSSSGQPEGNTIYF. The CDR3 coding sequence is TGTGCCAGCAGCTCGAGCGGGCAGCCTGAAGGAAACACCATATATTTT.

The V gene is TRBV20-1, the J gene TRBJ2-7; possible D gene TRBD1, 6 bases. The germline V gene encodes CDR1 DFQATT and CDR2 SNEGSKA (reference sequence). V was trimmed by 6 bases and J by 3 bases, leaving 9 bases between them. The CDR3 sequence is 11 residues long. CDR3 sequence (DNA): TGCAGTGCCCCGGACAGCTACGAGCAGTACTTC. It codes for CSAPDSYEQYF.

The rearrangement uses TRBV2 and TRBJ2-3; 11 bases line up with TRBD2. CDR3 size: 16 residues. J was trimmed by 2 bases and V by 4 bases; bases with no gene match: 5. The germline V gene encodes CDR1 SNHLY and CDR2 FYNNEI. The CDR3 sequence is CASSGGTSGNTDTQYF. In DNA form, the CDR3 reads TGTGCCAGCAGTGGAGGGACTAGCGGCAACACAGATACGCAGTATTTT.

The genes are TRBV5-1 and TRBJ2-3; a weak D match, TRBD2 (6 bases). The germline V gene has CDR1 SGHRS and CDR2 YFSETQ. This CDR3 has 15 residues. V lost 7 bases and J lost 1, with 16 bases in between. The CDR3 protein is CASSPGAGGTDTQYF. DNA of the CDR3: TGCGCCAGCTCTCCAGGAGCGGGCGGCACAGATACGCAGTATTTT. Complete variable domain (other parts from reference TRBV5-1 and TRBJ2-3): KAGVTQTPRYLIKTRGQQVTLSCSPISGHRSVSWYQQTPGQGLQFLFEYFSETQRNKGNFPGRFSGRQFSNSRSEMNVSTLELGDSALYLCASSPGAGGTDTQYFGPGTRLTVL.

The V call is TRBV10-3, the J call TRBJ1-1; D is perhaps TRBD1 (6 bases). CDR1 and CDR2 (germline): ENHRY, SYGVKD. The CDR3 loop spans 13 amino acids. With 4 bases removed from V and 1 base from J, the gap between germline ends came to 7 bases. The CDR3 bases are TGTGCCATCAGTGCGGGACAGAACACTGAAGCTTTCTTT. Encoded protein: CAISAGQNTEAFF.

The rearrangement links TRBV2 to TRBJ1-1; tentative D call: TRBD1 (6 bases). The germline V gene encodes CDR1 SNHLY and CDR2 FYNNEI. The CDR3 extends over 13 amino acids. The ends were cut back, 10 bases at V and 1 base at J, with 13 bases in the middle. CDR3 nucleotide sequence: TGTGCCACCCTATCGACAGGGAACACTGAAGCTTTCTTT. Translation: CATLSTGNTEAFF. Filled out from reference TRBV2 and TRBJ1-1, the complete variable domain reads EPEVTQTPSHQVTQMGQEVILRCVPISNHLYFYWYRQILGQKVEFLVSFYNNEISEKSEIFDDQFSVERPDGSNFTLKIRSTKLEDSAMYFCATLSTGNTEAFFGQGTRLTVV.